Below, 27 T cell receptor beta chains from the same sample are listed, as sequenced in a study of T cells expressing NK-cell markers. TCRdb reprocessed the 5' RACE reads and stores each CDR3 protein as one record, lacking DNA. The ten top clones account for 7.3%, within a sample of more than 400,000 distinct CDR3 sequences. Material for sequencing was blood T cells: a sorted CD56 or NKG2C T cell subset, CD4+ or CD8+ T cells, or bulk PBMC T cells (not recorded which). The receptors shown here come from a woman between 18 and 69 years old in good health.

The chain recombines TRBV19 with TRBJ2-3; the TRBD1 assignment by TCRdb is unverifiable without DNA. The CDR3 consists of 16 residues. Germline V gene data show CDR1 as LNHDA and CDR2 as SQIVND (reference sequence). The CDR3 loop reads CASTPPRDRGTDTQYF.

V and J are TRBV11-2 and TRBJ2-3; there is no DNA to check the TCRdb D call of TRBD1. CDR3 size: 16 residues. CDR1 is SGHAT and CDR2 is FQNNGV in the germline V gene. This chain's CDR3 is CASSLDEPGYTDTQYF.

The chain couples TRBV5-1 to TRBJ2-7. CDR1 is SGHRS, CDR2 YFSETQ, per germline. The length of the CDR3 is 14 residues. The CDR3 loop reads CASRWGSLSYEQYF.

This chain links TRBV5-1 with TRBJ2-2; TCRdb's assignment of TRBD2 cannot be checked, as there is no DNA. The CDR3 is 17 amino acids. Germline values: CDR1 SGHRS, CDR2 YFSETQ. The CDR3: CASSLSLAGPDTGELFF.

The chain links TRBV28 to TRBJ2-7; TCRdb returns TRBD2, unconfirmable since there is no DNA. The V gene's germline CDR1 is MDHEN and CDR2 SYDVKM. The length of the CDR3 is 16 residues. The CDR3 region is CASSLPGLAGRYEQYF.

The gene calls are TRBV20-1 and TRBJ2-5; TCRdb's D call, TRBD1, is unchecked because there is no DNA. Per the germline V gene, CDR1 is DFQATT and CDR2 is SNEGSKA (reference sequence). This CDR3 contains 15 residues. The CDR3 loop is CSARSFQGDGETQYF.

The chain uses TRBV27 and TRBJ1-1; as DNA is missing, the TRBD1 call by TCRdb cannot be tested. The CDR3 is 15 residues long. The germline CDR1 and CDR2 sequences are MNHEY and SMNVEV (reference sequence). CDR3 sequence reads: CASSLGLQGNTEAFF.

This chain uses TRBV4-3 with TRBJ2-2; as DNA is missing, the TRBD1 call by TCRdb cannot be tested. Germline V gene lookup returns CDR1 LGHNA and CDR2 YSLEER. The CDR3 is made up of 17 amino acids. CDR3 protein: CASSPALGEWYTGELFF.

J is TRBJ2-5 and V is TRBV10-3; TCRdb reports TRBD2, a call that lacks DNA to check it against. The CDR3 runs to 14 residues. Germline V CDR1 and CDR2: ENHRY, SYGVKD. CDR3 protein: CAIKGSEGQETQYF.

V gene TRBV10-2 combines with J gene TRBJ1-5. Germline CDR1 reads WSHSY; CDR2 reads SAAADI. CDR3 size: 15 residues. CDR3 amino acids: CASSDREGSNQPQHF.

The chain carries TRBV7-2 and TRBJ2-3; without DNA, the TCRdb call of TRBD2 cannot be checked. The CDR3 extends over 15 amino acids. Germline values: CDR1 SGHTA, CDR2 FQGNSA. The CDR3 is CASSQGLAGGNTQYF.

V is TRBV7-3 and J is TRBJ2-3; checking the TCRdb D call of TRBD1 is not possible without DNA. This CDR3 has 15 residues. Germline V gene lookup returns CDR1 SGHTA and CDR2 FQGTGA. The CDR3 sequence is CASSATGGVVDTQYF.

The CDR3 reads CASRRRVGGTEAFF. The chain combines TRBV12-3 or TRBV12-4 with TRBJ1-1; TCRdb's D gene call, TRBD1, goes unchecked for lack of DNA. This CDR3 has 14 amino acids.

The chain couples TRBV6-2 or TRBV6-3 to TRBJ1-2; TCRdb's D call of TRBD1 is untestable without DNA. The CDR3 covers 14 residues. The V gene's germline CDR1 is MNHEY and CDR2 SVGEGT. The CDR3 reads CASSPGWIGYGYTF.

This chain uses TRBV5-1 with TRBJ2-3; TCRdb's D gene call, TRBD1, goes unchecked for lack of DNA. Germline V gene data show CDR1 as SGHRS and CDR2 as YFSETQ. CDR3 length equals 12 residues. The CDR3 is CASLGGQDTQYF. The full variable domain, in which reference TRBV5-1 and TRBJ2-3 provide the parts outside the CDR3, is KAGVTQTPRYLIKTRGQQVTLSCSPISGHRSVSWYQQTPGQGLQFLFEYFSETQRNKGNFPGRFSGRQFSNSRSEMNVSTLELGDSALYLCASLGGQDTQYFGPGTRLTVL.

The V call is TRBV5-1, the J call TRBJ2-1; the TRBD1 assignment by TCRdb is unverifiable without DNA. Germline CDR1 reads SGHRS; CDR2 reads YFSETQ. The CDR3 contains 14 residues. The CDR3 sequence: CASSFYRGSDEQFF.

The rearrangement links TRBV7-9 to TRBJ2-1; TCRdb's D call of TRBD2 is untestable without DNA. The CDR3 totals 17 residues. Germline V gene sequence: CDR1 SEHNR, CDR2 FQNEAQ (reference sequence). The CDR3: CASSGGLAGAAVSEQFF.

V gene TRBV4-3 combines with J gene TRBJ2-3. CDR1 and CDR2 (germline): LGHNA, YSLEER. This CDR3 spans 15 amino acids. The CDR3 loop is CASSQDSQGTDTQYF.

The gene calls are TRBV14 and TRBJ1-3. The CDR3 consists of 13 residues. Per germline, CDR1 SGHDN and CDR2 FVKESK. This CDR3 reads CASKEGSGNTIYF. The full variable domain, its missing parts supplied by reference TRBV14 and TRBJ1-3, is EAGVTQFPSHSVIEKGQTVTLRCDPISGHDNLYWYRRVMGKEIKFLLHFVKESKQDESGMPNNRFLAERTGGTYSTLKVQPAELEDSGVYFCASKEGSGNTIYFGEGSWLTVV.

V is TRBV3-1 and J is TRBJ1-1. Germline V CDR1 and CDR2: LGHDT, YNNKEL (reference sequence). CDR3 length: 17 amino acids. The CDR3 sequence is CASSQGPGGPMNTEAFF. Based on the CDR3 plus reference TRBV3-1 and TRBJ1-1, the full variable domain is DTAVSQTPKYLVTQMGNDKSIKCEQNLGHDTMYWYKQDSKKFLKIMFSYNNKELIINETVPNRFSPKSPDKAHLNLHINSLELGDSAVYFCASSQGPGGPMNTEAFFGQGTRLTVV.

This chain links TRBV20-1 with TRBJ2-5; TCRdb gives TRBD1 as the D gene, but with no DNA this cannot be confirmed. Germline assignment: CDR1 DFQATT and CDR2 SNEGSKA (reference sequence). The CDR3 consists of 13 residues. The CDR3 region is CSASRTVQETQYF.

This rearrangement joins TRBV3-1 to TRBJ1-1; as DNA is missing, the TRBD1 call by TCRdb cannot be tested. CDR1 is LGHDT and CDR2 is YNNKEL in the germline V gene (reference sequence). There are 13 residues in the CDR3. Here the CDR3 reads CASSRDRGAEAFF.

The V gene is TRBV23-1, the J gene TRBJ2-7; the TCRdb call, TRBD1, lacks DNA for checking. TRBV23-1 is an ORF; its function is uncertain. This CDR3 contains 16 residues. CDR3 sequence reads: CASSQTTGFSPYEQYF.

The chain has TRBV29-1 and TRBJ2-1; TCRdb selects TRBD1, and the lack of DNA leaves this call unchecked. CDR3 length: 13 residues. CDR1 is SQVTM, CDR2 ANQGSEA, per germline. Here the CDR3 reads CSVDRGRYNEQFF.

The chain has TRBV4-2 and TRBJ2-1; the D call of TRBD2 rests on TCRdb alone, since no DNA is present to check it. The CDR3 contains 15 residues. Germline values: CDR1 LGHNA, CDR2 YNFKEQ. This CDR3 reads CASSQLAGGNNEQFF.

V usage is TRBV20-1 and J usage is TRBJ2-3; TCRdb reports TRBD2, a call that lacks DNA to check it against. Germline values: CDR1 DFQATT, CDR2 SNEGSKA (reference sequence). This CDR3 comprises 16 residues. The CDR3 protein is CSARGPGLPSTDTQYF.

This chain uses TRBV29-1 with TRBJ2-1; TCRdb's D gene call, TRBD1, goes unchecked for lack of DNA. In germline, CDR1 is SQVTM, CDR2 ANQGSEA. The CDR3 is made up of 18 amino acids. CDR3 in amino acids: CSVEGGEPGQGIYNEQFF.